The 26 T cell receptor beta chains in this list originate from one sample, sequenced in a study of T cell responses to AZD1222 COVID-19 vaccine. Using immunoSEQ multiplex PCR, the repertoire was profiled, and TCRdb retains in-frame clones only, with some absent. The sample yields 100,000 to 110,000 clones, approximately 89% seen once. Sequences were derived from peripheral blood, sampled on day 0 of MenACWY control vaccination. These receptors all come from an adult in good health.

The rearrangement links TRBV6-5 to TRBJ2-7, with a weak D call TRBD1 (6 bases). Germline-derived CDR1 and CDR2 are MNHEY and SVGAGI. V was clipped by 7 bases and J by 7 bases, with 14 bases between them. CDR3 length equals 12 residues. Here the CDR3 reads CASKNREGEQYF. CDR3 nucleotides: TGTGCCAGCAAAAACAGGGAAGGGGAGCAGTACTTC.

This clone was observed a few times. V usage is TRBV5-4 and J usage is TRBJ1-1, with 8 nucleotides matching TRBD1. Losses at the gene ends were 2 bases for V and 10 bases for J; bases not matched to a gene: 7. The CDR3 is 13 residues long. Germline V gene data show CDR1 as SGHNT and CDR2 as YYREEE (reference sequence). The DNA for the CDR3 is TGTGCCAGCAGCTTAAACCCGGACAGGGCAGCTTTCTTT. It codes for CASSLNPDRAAFF. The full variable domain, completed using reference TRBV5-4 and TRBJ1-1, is ETGVTQSPTHLIKTRGQQVTLRCSSQSGHNTVSWYQQALGQGPQFIFQYYREEENGRGNFPPRFSGLQFPNYSSELNVNALELDDSALYLCASSLNPDRAAFFGQGTRLTVV.

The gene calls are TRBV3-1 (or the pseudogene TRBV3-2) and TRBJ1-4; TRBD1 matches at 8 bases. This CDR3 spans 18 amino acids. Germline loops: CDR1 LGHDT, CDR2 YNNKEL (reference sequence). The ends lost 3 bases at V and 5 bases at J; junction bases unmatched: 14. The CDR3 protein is CASSHGQGKTLLNEKLFF. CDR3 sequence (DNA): TGTGCCAGCAGCCATGGACAGGGCAAAACTCTCCTAAATGAAAAACTGTTTTTT.

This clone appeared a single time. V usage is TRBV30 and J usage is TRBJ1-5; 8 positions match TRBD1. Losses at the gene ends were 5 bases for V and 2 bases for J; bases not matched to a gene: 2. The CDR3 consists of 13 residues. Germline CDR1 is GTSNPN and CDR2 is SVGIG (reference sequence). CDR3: CAWQGAGNQPQHF. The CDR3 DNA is TGTGCCTGGCAGGGGGCTGGCAATCAGCCCCAGCATTTT.

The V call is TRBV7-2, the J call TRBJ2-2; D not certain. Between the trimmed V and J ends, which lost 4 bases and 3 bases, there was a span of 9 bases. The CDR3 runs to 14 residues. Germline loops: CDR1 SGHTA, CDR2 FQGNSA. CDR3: CASSSGFDTGELFF. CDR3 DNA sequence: TGTGCCAGCAGCTCTGGGTTCGACACCGGGGAGCTGTTTTTT.

In nucleotides, the CDR3 is TGTGCCAGCAGCCCACACCGTTTGGGCTACACCTTC. Its translation: CASSPHRLGYTF. This chain uses TRBV11-2 with TRBJ1-2; no definite D call. This CDR3 comprises 12 residues. V was pared by 5 bases and J by 8 bases, with 12 bases between. Germline-derived CDR1 and CDR2 are SGHAT and FQNNGV.

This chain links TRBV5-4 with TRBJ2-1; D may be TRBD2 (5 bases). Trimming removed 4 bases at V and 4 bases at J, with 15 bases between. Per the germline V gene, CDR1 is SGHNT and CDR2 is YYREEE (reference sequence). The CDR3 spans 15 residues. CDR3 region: CASSPSGGSYNEQFF. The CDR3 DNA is TGTGCCAGCAGCCCGAGCGGCGGTTCTTACAATGAGCAGTTCTTC.

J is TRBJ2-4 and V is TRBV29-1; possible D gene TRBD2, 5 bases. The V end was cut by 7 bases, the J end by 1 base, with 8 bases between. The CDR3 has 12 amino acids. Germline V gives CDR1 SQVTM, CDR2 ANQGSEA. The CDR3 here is CSAWEAKNIQYF. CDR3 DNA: TGCAGCGCGTGGGAGGCCAAAAACATTCAGTACTTC.

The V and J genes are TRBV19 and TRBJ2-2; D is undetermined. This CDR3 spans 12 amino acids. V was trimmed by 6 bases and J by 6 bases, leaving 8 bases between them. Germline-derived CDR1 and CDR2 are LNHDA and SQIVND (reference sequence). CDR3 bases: TGTGCCAGTAGCACAAGGGCCGGGGAGCTGTTTTTT. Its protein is CASSTRAGELFF. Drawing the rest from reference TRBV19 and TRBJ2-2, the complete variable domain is DGGITQSPKYLFRKEGQNVTLSCEQNLNHDAMYWYRQDPGQGLRLIYYSQIVNDFQKGDIAEGYSVSREKKESFPLTVTSAQKNPTAFYLCASSTRAGELFFGEGSRLTVL.

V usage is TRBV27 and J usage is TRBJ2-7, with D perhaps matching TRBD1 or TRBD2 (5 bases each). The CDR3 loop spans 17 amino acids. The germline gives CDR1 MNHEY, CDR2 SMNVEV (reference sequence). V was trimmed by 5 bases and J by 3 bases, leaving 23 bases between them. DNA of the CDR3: TGTGCCAGCAGTCCAACCTTTTCCGGGACGGCTTACTACGAGCAGTACTTC. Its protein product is CASSPTFSGTAYYEQYF.

This CDR3 reads CASTPRQGYGTEAFF. The CDR3 coding sequence is TGTGCCAGCACCCCACGACAGGGTTATGGCACTGAAGCTTTCTTT. The J gene is TRBJ1-1, the V gene TRBV7-2; TRBD1 aligns across 7 bases. CDR3 length: 15 residues. Germline V gene sequence: CDR1 SGHTA, CDR2 FQGNSA. The ends lost 7 bases at V and 4 bases at J; junction bases unmatched: 12.

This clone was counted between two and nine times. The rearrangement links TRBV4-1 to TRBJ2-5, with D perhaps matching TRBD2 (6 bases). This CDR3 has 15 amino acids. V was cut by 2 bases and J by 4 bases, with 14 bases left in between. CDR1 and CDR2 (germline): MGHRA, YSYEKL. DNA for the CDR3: TGCGCCAGCAGCCAAACGGGGGTGGGCGGAGAGACCCAGTACTTC. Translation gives CASSQTGVGGETQYF.

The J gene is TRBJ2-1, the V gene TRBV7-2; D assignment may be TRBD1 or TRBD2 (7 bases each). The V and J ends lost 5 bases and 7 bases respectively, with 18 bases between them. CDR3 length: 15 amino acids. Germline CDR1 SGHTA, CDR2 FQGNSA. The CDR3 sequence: CASSLGGTVLNEQFF. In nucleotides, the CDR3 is TGTGCCAGCAGCCTGGGGGGGACAGTCTTGAATGAGCAGTTCTTC.

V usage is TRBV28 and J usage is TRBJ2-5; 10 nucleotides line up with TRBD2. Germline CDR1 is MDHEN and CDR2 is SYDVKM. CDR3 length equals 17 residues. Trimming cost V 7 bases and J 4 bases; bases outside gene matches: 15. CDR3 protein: CASMPSGREGASETQYF. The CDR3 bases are TGTGCCAGCATGCCGAGCGGGAGGGAGGGGGCCTCAGAGACCCAGTACTTC.

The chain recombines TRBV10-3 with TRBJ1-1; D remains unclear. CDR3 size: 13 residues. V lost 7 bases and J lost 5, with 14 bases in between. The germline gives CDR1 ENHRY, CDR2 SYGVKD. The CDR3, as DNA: TGTGCCATCAAACCTCCCGGAGGGACTGAAGCTTTCTTT. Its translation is CAIKPPGGTEAFF.

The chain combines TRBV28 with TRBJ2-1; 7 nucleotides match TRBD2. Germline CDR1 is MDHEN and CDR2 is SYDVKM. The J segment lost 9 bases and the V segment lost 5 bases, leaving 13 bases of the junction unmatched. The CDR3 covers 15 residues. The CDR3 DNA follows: TGTGCCAGCAGTCCGGGAGGCCCCCTCACAGGTGAGCAGTTCTTC. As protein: CASSPGGPLTGEQFF.

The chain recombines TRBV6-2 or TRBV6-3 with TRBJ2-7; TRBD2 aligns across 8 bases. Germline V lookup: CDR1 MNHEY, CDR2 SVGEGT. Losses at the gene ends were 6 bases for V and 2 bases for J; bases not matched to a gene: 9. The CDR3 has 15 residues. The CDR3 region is CASSPSPGGAYEQYF. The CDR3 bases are TGTGCCAGCAGCCCCTCCCCCGGGGGGGCCTACGAGCAGTACTTC.

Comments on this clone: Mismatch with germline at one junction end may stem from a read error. As DNA, the CDR3 is TGTGCCAGCAGCTTGGAGGGGGCGAACGTCCTGACTTTC. It codes for CASSLEGANVLTF. The V call is TRBV7-9, the J call TRBJ2-6; D is perhaps TRBD1 (7 bases). This CDR3 contains 13 residues. The germline V gene has CDR1 SEHNR and CDR2 FQNEAQ (reference sequence).

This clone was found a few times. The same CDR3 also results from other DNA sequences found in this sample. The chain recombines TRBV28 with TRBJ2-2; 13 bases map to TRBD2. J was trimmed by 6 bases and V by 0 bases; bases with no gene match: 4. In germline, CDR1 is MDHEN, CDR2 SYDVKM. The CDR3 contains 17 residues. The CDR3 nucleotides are TGTGCCAGCAGTTTATGGTCACTAGCGGGGGGGCCCGGGGAGCTGTTTTTT. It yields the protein CASSLWSLAGGPGELFF.

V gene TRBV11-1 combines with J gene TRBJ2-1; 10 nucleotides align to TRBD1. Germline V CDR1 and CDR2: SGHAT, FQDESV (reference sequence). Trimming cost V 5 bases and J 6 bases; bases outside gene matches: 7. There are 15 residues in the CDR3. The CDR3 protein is CASSPGTGALNEQFF. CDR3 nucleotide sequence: TGTGCCAGCAGCCCCGGGACAGGGGCCCTCAATGAGCAGTTCTTC.

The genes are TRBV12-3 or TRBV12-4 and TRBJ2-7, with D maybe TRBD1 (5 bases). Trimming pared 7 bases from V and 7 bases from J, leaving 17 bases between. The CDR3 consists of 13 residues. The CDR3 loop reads CASTPDQGAEQYF. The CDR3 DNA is TGTGCCAGCACCCCGGACCAAGGGGCGGAGCAGTACTTC.

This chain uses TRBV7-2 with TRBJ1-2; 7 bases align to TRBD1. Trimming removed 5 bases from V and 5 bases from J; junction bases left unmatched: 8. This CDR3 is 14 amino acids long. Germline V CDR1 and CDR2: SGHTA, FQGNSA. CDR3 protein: CASSMGQLAYGYTF. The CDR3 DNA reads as TGTGCCAGCAGCATGGGACAGCTGGCATATGGCTACACCTTC.

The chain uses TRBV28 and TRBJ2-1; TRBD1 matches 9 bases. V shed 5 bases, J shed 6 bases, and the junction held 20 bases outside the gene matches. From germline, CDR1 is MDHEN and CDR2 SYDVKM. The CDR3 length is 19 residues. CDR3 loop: CASSTYQAGTGIGFNEQFF. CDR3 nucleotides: TGTGCCAGCAGTACCTACCAAGCCGGGACAGGGATCGGGTTCAATGAGCAGTTCTTC.

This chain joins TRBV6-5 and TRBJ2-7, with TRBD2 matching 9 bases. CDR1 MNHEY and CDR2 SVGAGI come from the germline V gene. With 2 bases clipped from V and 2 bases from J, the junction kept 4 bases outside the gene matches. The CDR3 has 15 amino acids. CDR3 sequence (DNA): TGTGCCAGCAGTTACGCGGGCGGGGGGGCCTACGAGCAGTACTTC. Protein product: CASSYAGGGAYEQYF.

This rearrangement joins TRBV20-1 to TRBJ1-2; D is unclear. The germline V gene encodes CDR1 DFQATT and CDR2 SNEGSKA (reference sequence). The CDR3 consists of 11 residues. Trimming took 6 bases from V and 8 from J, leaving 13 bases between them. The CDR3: CSARAQSGYTF. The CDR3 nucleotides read TGCAGTGCCCGGGCGCAGTCCGGCTACACCTTC.

CDR3 nucleotides: TGCGCCAGCAGTCGGCTCCCGAGCAGCCTTCGGCATTTT. Translating gives CASSRLPSSLRHF. The chain joins TRBV23-1 to TRBJ1-5; D gene uncertain. TRBV23-1 is treated as an ORF (open reading frame) with a function not yet certain. V was clipped by 4 bases and J by 15 bases, with 19 bases between them. This CDR3 has 13 amino acids.